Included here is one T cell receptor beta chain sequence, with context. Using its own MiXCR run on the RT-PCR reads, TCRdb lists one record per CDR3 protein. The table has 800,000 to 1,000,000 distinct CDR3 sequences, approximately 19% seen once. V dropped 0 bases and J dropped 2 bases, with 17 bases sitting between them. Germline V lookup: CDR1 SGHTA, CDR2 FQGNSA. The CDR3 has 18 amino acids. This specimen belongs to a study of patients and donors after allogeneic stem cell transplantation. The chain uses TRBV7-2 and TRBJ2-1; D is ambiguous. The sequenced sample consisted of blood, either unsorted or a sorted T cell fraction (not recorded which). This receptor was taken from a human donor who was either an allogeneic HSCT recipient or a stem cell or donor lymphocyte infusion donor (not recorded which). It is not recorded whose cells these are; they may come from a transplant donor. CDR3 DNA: TGTGCCAGCAGCTTAGCGGCCCGTATAGGTGGGACCTACAATGAGCAGTTCTTC. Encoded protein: CASSLAARIGGTYNEQFF.